Described below is a single TCR beta chain sequence and its context. Its antigen is undetermined. These data originate in a study of blood T cells in healthy people across ages. Findings and limits, study-wide: It was held that diversity estimates obtained from one million T cells represented underestimates.

For the second PCR, which ran for 7 to 11 cycles, a sample-barcoded 5' primer and a J-beta primer mix were used. TCRdb processed the 5' RACE reads anew with MiXCR; each CDR3 protein has one entry. The table lists around 1.5 million distinct CDR3 sequences, approximately 59% of them singletons. Germline V gene lookup returns CDR1 LGHNA and CDR2 YNFKEQ. CDR3 length: 16 amino acids. Trimming cost V 0 bases and J 2 bases; bases outside gene matches: 7. The source material was blood. The clonotype was recovered from a man in his late teens or twenties in good health. The chain links TRBV4-2 to TRBJ2-7; 7 nucleotides align to TRBD1. The CDR3 region is CASSQEGSGTAYEQYF. CDR3 nucleotide sequence: TGTGCCAGCAGCCAAGAGGGCTCCGGGACAGCCTACGAGCAGTACTTC.